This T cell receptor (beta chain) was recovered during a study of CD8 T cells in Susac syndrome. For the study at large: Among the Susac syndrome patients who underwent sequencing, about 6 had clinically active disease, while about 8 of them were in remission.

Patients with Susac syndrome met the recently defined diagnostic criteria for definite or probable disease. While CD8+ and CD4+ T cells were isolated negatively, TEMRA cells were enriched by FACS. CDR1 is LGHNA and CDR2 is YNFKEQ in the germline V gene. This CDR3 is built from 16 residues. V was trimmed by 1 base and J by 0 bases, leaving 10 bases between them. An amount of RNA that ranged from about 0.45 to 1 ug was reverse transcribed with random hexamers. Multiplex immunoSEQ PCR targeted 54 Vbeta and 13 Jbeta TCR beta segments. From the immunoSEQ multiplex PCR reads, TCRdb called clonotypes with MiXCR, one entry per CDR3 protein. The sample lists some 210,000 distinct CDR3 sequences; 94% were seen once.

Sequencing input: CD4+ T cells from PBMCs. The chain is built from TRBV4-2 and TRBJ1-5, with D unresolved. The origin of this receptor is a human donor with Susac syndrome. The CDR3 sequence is CASSQAASLSNQPQHF. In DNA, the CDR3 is TGTGCCAGCAGCCAAGCCGCGAGCCTTAGCAATCAGCCCCAGCATTTT.